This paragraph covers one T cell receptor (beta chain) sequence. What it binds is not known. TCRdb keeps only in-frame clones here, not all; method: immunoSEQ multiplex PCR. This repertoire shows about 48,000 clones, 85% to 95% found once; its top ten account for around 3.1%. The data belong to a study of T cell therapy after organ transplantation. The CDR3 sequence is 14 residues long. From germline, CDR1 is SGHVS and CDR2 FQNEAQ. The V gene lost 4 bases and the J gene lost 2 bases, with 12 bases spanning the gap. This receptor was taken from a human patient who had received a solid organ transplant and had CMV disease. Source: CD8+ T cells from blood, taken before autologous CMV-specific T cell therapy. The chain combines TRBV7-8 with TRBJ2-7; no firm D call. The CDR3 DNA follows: TGTGCCAGCAGCTCCCCGACGGAGCCCTACGAGCAGTACTTC. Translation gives CASSSPTEPYEQYF.